The 26 T cell receptor beta chains reported below all come from one sample, sequenced in a study of T-cell reconstitution after alpha-beta-depleted transplantation in children (dated by TCRdb to between 2015 and 2016). The library was built by means of PCR. The sequencer was an Illumina HiSeq 2500. TCR libraries were prepared with molecular barcoding, using unique molecular identifiers to normalize TCRbeta repertoire quantification. TCRdb applied fastp at Q25 and MiXCR to the public reads, then kept only in-frame beta chains. Each CDR3 protein gets just one entry, which takes the most common genes and DNA from the rows behind it. The sample table lists hundreds of thousands of distinct CDR3 sequences, 15% to 20% of them with a count of one. The ten largest clones add up to around 0.96% of the sample. This sample comprised PBMCs from the stem cell graft donor, obtained from the stem cell graft. These receptors were taken from a human donor who donated a stem cell graft to a child with acute myeloid leukemia.

This clonotype was counted a few times. The chain joins TRBV5-5 to TRBJ1-5; D is uncertain. The V gene's germline CDR1 is SGHKS and CDR2 YYEKEE (reference sequence). V was pared by 4 bases and J by 0 bases, with 17 bases between. The CDR3 spans 17 residues. CDR3 nucleotides: TGTGCCAGCAGCCCCGGAAGGATTACCCATAGCAATCAGCCCCAGCATTTT. Amino acid sequence: CASSPGRITHSNQPQHF. Full variable domain (rest looked up from reference TRBV5-5 and TRBJ1-5): DAGVTQSPTHLIKTRGQQVTLRCSPISGHKSVSWYQQVLGQGPQFIFQYYEKEERGRGNFPDRFSARQFPNYSSELNVNALLLGDSALYLCASSPGRITHSNQPQHFGDGTRLSIL.

Comment on this clonotype: Just one base apart from a much larger clone, this may be a read error. This chain links TRBV20-1 with TRBJ1-5; no reliable D call. The CDR3 contains 14 residues. Trimming stripped 0 bases from V and 0 bases from J, with 6 bases between. CDR1 and CDR2 (germline): DFQATT, SNEGSKA (reference sequence). In DNA, the CDR3 is TGCAGTGCTAGAGAGGGAAATAGCAATCAGCCCCAGCATTTT. It specifies CSAREGNSNQPQHF.

The rearrangement uses TRBV3-1 and TRBJ2-1, with TRBD2 as a possible D gene (6 bases). The germline V gene encodes CDR1 LGHDT and CDR2 YNNKEL (reference sequence). Deletions cut 4 bases from V and 5 bases from J, with 21 bases between. The CDR3 covers 17 residues. CDR3 region: CASSPSWGVTVDNEQFF. The CDR3 nucleotides are TGTGCCAGCAGCCCTTCCTGGGGGGTGACGGTGGACAATGAGCAGTTCTTC.

This clonotype was found a few times. The gene calls are TRBV9 and TRBJ2-7; D is ambiguous. Trimming cost V 4 bases and J 1 base, with 9 bases left between them. The CDR3 runs to 13 residues. The V gene's germline CDR1 is SGDLS and CDR2 YYNGEE. This chain's CDR3 is CASSPRSSYEQYF. CDR3 nucleotides: TGTGCCAGCAGCCCCCGGTCGTCCTACGAGCAGTACTTC.

This rearrangement joins TRBV7-9 to TRBJ1-1; D is uncertain. The CDR3 has 13 residues. CDR1 and CDR2 from the germline V gene are SEHNR and FQNEAQ (reference sequence). V was cut by 5 bases and J by 5 bases, with 12 bases left in between. The CDR3 loop reads CASSPQHGTEAFF. CDR3 coding DNA: TGTGCCAGCAGCCCCCAGCATGGGACTGAAGCTTTCTTT.

V gene TRBV28 combines with J gene TRBJ2-5; perhaps TRBD1 as D (6 bases). CDR3 size: 14 residues. V lost 5 bases and J 1 base, leaving 11 bases between the germline ends. CDR1 MDHEN and CDR2 SYDVKM come from the germline V gene. The CDR3 DNA is TGTGCCAGCAGTGCAATGGGGGCCCAAGAGACCCAGTACTTC. Translation gives CASSAMGAQETQYF. The entire variable domain, with the rest obtained from reference TRBV28 and TRBJ2-5, is as follows: DVKVTQSSRYLVKRTGEKVFLECVQDMDHENMFWYRQDPGLGLRLIYFSYDVKMKEKGDIPEGYSVSREKKERFSLILESASTNQTSMYLCASSAMGAQETQYFGPGTRLLVL.

The rearrangement links TRBV7-3 to TRBJ2-1; 9 bases map to TRBD2. The CDR3 runs to 16 residues. The V gene end was trimmed by 1 base and the J gene end by 7 bases; junction bases not matched to a gene: 8. Germline V gives CDR1 SGHTA, CDR2 FQGTGA. This CDR3 reads CASSLRSAGGQNEQFF. The CDR3, as DNA: TGTGCCAGCAGCTTAAGGTCAGCGGGGGGCCAGAATGAGCAGTTCTTC.

Notes on this clonotype: One base away lies a much larger clone, so this may be a sequencing read error. The rearrangement uses TRBV20-1 and TRBJ2-7; 8 positions agree with TRBD1. This CDR3 is 13 amino acids long. Trimming took 5 bases from V and 0 from J; bases not matched to a gene: 3. Germline lookup yields CDR1 DFQATT and CDR2 SNEGSKA (reference sequence). This CDR3 is CSARTGYSYEQYF. CDR3 DNA sequence: TGCAGTGCTCGGACAGGGTACTCCTACGAGCAGTACTTC.

This clonotype came up many times. The chain is built from TRBV6-5 and TRBJ1-1; weak D call: TRBD1 (6 bases). The CDR3 totals 15 residues. Germline CDR1 MNHEY, CDR2 SVGAGI. V lost 0 bases to trimming and J lost 7 bases, with 15 bases between them. The CDR3 nucleotides are TGTGCCAGCAGTTACTCAATATGGGGGGCCGGTGAAGCTTTCTTT. Translating gives CASSYSIWGAGEAFF.

This clonotype appeared a single time. A much larger clone differs from this one at a single base, so this may be a read error. J is TRBJ2-7 and V is TRBV29-1, with D unclear. Per germline, CDR1 SQVTM and CDR2 ANQGSEA. CDR3 size: 12 residues. CDR3 sequence reads: CCVDSGSYEQYF. The CDR3 DNA follows: TGCTGCGTTGATTCTGGCAGCTACGAGCAGTACTTC.

This clonotype was observed at least ten times. The chain joins TRBV20-1 to TRBJ2-7; 7 nucleotides line up with TRBD2. CDR1 DFQATT and CDR2 SNEGSKA come from the germline V gene (reference sequence). V dropped 1 base and J dropped 1; count of bases not matched to a gene: 4. CDR3 size: 14 residues. The CDR3 bases are TGCAGTGCTAGAGGCGGGGGAGGGTCCTACGAGCAGTACTTC. As protein: CSARGGGGSYEQYF.

The chain joins TRBV7-2 to TRBJ1-1; TRBD1 might be the D (5 bases). Trimming removed 5 bases at V and 6 bases at J, with 13 bases between. CDR1 and CDR2 from the germline V gene are SGHTA and FQGNSA. The CDR3 is 13 amino acids. The CDR3 sequence: CASSQSRAPEAFF. For the CDR3, the DNA is TGTGCCAGCAGCCAGAGCAGGGCCCCTGAAGCTTTCTTT.

Many counts were recorded for this clonotype. V gene TRBV20-1 combines with J gene TRBJ2-3, with 8 positions matching TRBD2. The CDR3 is 16 amino acids. V dropped 3 bases and J dropped 4; count of bases not matched to a gene: 12. Germline CDR1 is DFQATT and CDR2 is SNEGSKA (reference sequence). The CDR3 reads CSASGAGVGRADTQYF. In nucleotides, the CDR3 is TGCAGTGCTAGCGGAGCGGGGGTGGGCAGAGCAGATACGCAGTATTTT.

This clonotype has just a few counts. The rearrangement links TRBV30 to TRBJ2-7, with a tentative D call TRBD1 (5 bases). V shed 2 bases and J shed 3 bases, with 11 bases lying between them. CDR3 size: 13 residues. The germline CDR1 and CDR2 sequences are GTSNPN and SVGIG (reference sequence). The CDR3 nucleotides read TGTGCCTGGAGTAGACAGTGGGGCTACGAGCAGTACTTC. This sequence encodes CAWSRQWGYEQYF.

In this sample, this clonotype turned up many times. The genes are TRBV4-2 and TRBJ2-1; possible D gene TRBD2, 6 bases. Per germline, CDR1 LGHNA and CDR2 YNFKEQ. This CDR3 has 14 residues. The V end was cut by 4 bases, the J end by 12 bases, with 19 bases between. This chain's CDR3 is CASSRGRGSTMQFF. For the CDR3, the DNA is TGTGCCAGCAGCCGCGGACGGGGGTCAACAATGCAGTTCTTC.

This clonotype was detected only a few times. This sequence joins TRBV29-1 and TRBJ1-1, with D perhaps matching TRBD1 (5 bases). The germline gives CDR1 SQVTM, CDR2 ANQGSEA. This CDR3 has 12 residues. V was trimmed by 7 bases and J by 0 bases, leaving 9 bases between them. In DNA, the CDR3 is TGCAGCGCTTACAGGATGAACACTGAAGCTTTCTTT. Translating gives CSAYRMNTEAFF. Drawing the rest from reference TRBV29-1 and TRBJ1-1, the complete variable domain is SAVISQKPSRDICQRGTSLTIQCQVDSQVTMMFWYRQQPGQSLTLIATANQGSEATYESGFVIDKFPISRPNLTFSTLTVSNMSPEDSSIYLCSAYRMNTEAFFGQGTRLTVV.

This clonotype occurred many times. The V call is TRBV5-1, the J call TRBJ1-1; no clear D gene. V dropped 4 bases and J dropped 4 bases, with 14 bases sitting between them. Germline V CDR1 and CDR2: SGHRS, YFSETQ. This CDR3 comprises 14 residues. The CDR3 sequence is CASSPGSLGTEAFF. In DNA, the CDR3 is TGCGCCAGCAGCCCGGGGTCCCTGGGCACTGAAGCTTTCTTT.

The sample holds a few counts of this clonotype. The chain couples TRBV29-1 to TRBJ2-7; the D gene is possibly TRBD1 (5 bases). CDR3 length: 14 residues. CDR1 and CDR2 (germline): SQVTM, ANQGSEA. V gave up 0 bases and J gave up 2 bases, with 11 bases separating them. CDR3 coding DNA: TGCAGCGTTGAAGATTCCGACAGACCCTACGAGCAGTACTTC. As protein: CSVEDSDRPYEQYF.

The chain recombines TRBV5-5 with TRBJ2-1; D is unresolved. The CDR3 consists of 15 residues. Per germline, CDR1 SGHKS and CDR2 YYEKEE (reference sequence). The V gene lost 0 bases and the J gene lost 7 bases, with 14 bases spanning the gap. The CDR3 here is CASSLVGNSGNEQFF. DNA for the CDR3: TGTGCCAGCAGCTTGGTGGGTAATTCTGGGAATGAGCAGTTCTTC.

This clonotype has a count of ten or more. The gene calls are TRBV27 and TRBJ2-6, with 8 bases matching TRBD1. CDR1 is MNHEY and CDR2 is SMNVEV in the germline V gene (reference sequence). There are 19 residues in the CDR3. V shed 7 bases and J 3 bases; nucleotides not matched to a gene: 17. The CDR3 protein is CASTVRLTRGLVGANVLTF. The CDR3 DNA follows: TGTGCCAGCACCGTTCGACTTACCAGGGGGCTCGTTGGGGCCAACGTCCTGACTTTC. The complete variable domain, with remaining parts taken from reference TRBV27 and TRBJ2-6, reads EAQVTQNPRYLITVTGKKLTVTCSQNMNHEYMSWYRQDPGLGLRQIYYSMNVEVTDKGDVPEGYKVSRKEKRNFPLILESPSPNQTSLYFCASTVRLTRGLVGANVLTFGAGSRLTVL.

The chain recombines TRBV13 with TRBJ2-3; no firm D call. The CDR3 extends over 15 amino acids. The germline CDR1 and CDR2 sequences are PRHDT and FYEKMQ (reference sequence). V gave up 5 bases and J gave up 4 bases, with 16 bases separating them. The CDR3 loop is CASSPILSLADTQYF. The CDR3 DNA reads as TGTGCCAGCAGCCCTATTTTATCCTTGGCAGATACGCAGTATTTT.

This clonotype was detected only a few times. The chain couples TRBV5-1 to TRBJ2-2, with D uncertain. Germline assignment: CDR1 SGHRS and CDR2 YFSETQ. This CDR3 is 14 amino acids long. Trimming stripped 5 bases from V and 8 bases from J, with 16 bases between. CDR3 coding DNA: TGCGCCAGCAGGCGGTCAGGTGGTGGTGGGGAGCTGTTTTTT. It translates to CASRRSGGGGELFF.

There are a few counts of this clonotype. The genes are TRBV3-1 and TRBJ2-7; TRBD2 agrees at 8 bases. The CDR3 loop spans 16 amino acids. V lost 5 bases, J lost 0 bases, and 9 bases stayed unmatched. CDR1 and CDR2 (germline): LGHDT, YNNKEL (reference sequence). The CDR3 DNA is TGTGCCAGCAGCTTCCATAGCGGGGAAAGCTCCTACGAGCAGTACTTC. Amino acid sequence: CASSFHSGESSYEQYF.

This clonotype has more than one count but fewer than ten. The chain has TRBV6-5 and TRBJ2-7, with 10 positions matching TRBD1. This CDR3 comprises 16 residues. Germline lookup yields CDR1 MNHEY and CDR2 SVGAGI. V was pared by 0 bases and J by 0 bases, with 2 bases of the junction left unmatched. The CDR3 protein is CASSYSWDRGSYEQYF. CDR3 coding DNA: TGTGCCAGCAGTTACTCGTGGGACAGGGGCTCCTACGAGCAGTACTTC.

This clonotype was seen a few times. The rearrangement joins TRBV5-5 to TRBJ2-7, with 7 positions matching TRBD1. The V and J ends lost 4 bases and 0 bases, in that order; junction bases with no gene match: 7. This CDR3 has 15 amino acids. Germline CDR1 SGHKS, CDR2 YYEKEE (reference sequence). CDR3 region: CASSHLTGSSYEQYF. CDR3 bases: TGTGCCAGCAGCCACTTGACAGGGAGCTCCTACGAGCAGTACTTC.

This clonotype was seen repeatedly, ten times or more. The chain joins TRBV20-1 to TRBJ1-2; no reliable D call. Looked up from germline, CDR1 is DFQATT and CDR2 is SNEGSKA (reference sequence). The V gene lost 6 bases and the J gene lost 12 bases, with 20 bases spanning the gap. The CDR3 runs to 12 residues. CDR3 sequence reads: CSAATSDGLNTF. In nucleotides, the CDR3 is TGCAGTGCCGCTACCTCGGACGGTTTGAACACCTTC.